The 28 T cell receptor beta chains below all came from one sample that was sequenced in a study of response to subunit inactivated influenza vaccine. TCRdb reprocessed the RT-PCR reads with MiXCR, giving one entry per CDR3 protein. The sample yields some 570,000 distinct CDR3 sequences, about 11% seen once. These data were likewise used in another study, on T cells expressing NK-cell markers. From that study: UMIs were included in TCR beta cDNA generated by 5'RACE template switching.

Source: PBMCs from blood, taken on the day of vaccination. Receptors originate from a man aged 45 to 65 who received an inactivated influenza vaccine.

This clonotype was seen a handful of times. CDR3 DNA: TGCAGTGCTAGGAGTCAGGGGGCCTACGAGCAGTACTTC. The encoded protein is CSARSQGAYEQYF. The chain employs TRBV20-1 and TRBJ2-7, with 7 bases matching TRBD1. Germline V gives CDR1 DFQATT, CDR2 SNEGSKA (reference sequence). J lost 2 bases, V lost 3 bases, and 4 bases had no gene match. The CDR3 totals 13 residues.

This clonotype was seen many times. The chain uses TRBV10-3 and TRBJ2-2, with a tentative D call TRBD1 (5 bases). With 7 bases removed from V and 7 bases from J, the gap between germline ends came to 13 bases. CDR1 and CDR2 from the germline V gene are ENHRY and SYGVKD. The CDR3 covers 13 residues. The CDR3 loop reads CAIKDTEFGELFF. CDR3 DNA sequence: TGTGCCATCAAGGACACCGAATTCGGGGAGCTGTTTTTT.

The rearrangement uses TRBV4-2 and TRBJ2-2, with D possibly TRBD2 on 5 matching bases. The CDR3 sequence is 15 residues long. The germline V and J ends were trimmed by 0 bases and 7 bases, with 12 bases remaining between them. Germline V gene lookup returns CDR1 LGHNA and CDR2 YNFKEQ. CDR3: CASSQEPGRFGELFF. In DNA, the CDR3 is TGTGCCAGCAGCCAAGAACCGGGAAGATTCGGGGAGCTGTTTTTT.

V usage is TRBV4-1 and J usage is TRBJ1-2; tentatively, D is TRBD1 (5 bases). This CDR3 spans 15 amino acids. V was cut by 0 bases and J by 5 bases, with 13 bases left in between. CDR1 and CDR2 (germline): MGHRA, YSYEKL. The CDR3 DNA is TGCGCCAGCAGCCAAGATTTGACAGCAACATATGGCTACACCTTC. Its protein is CASSQDLTATYGYTF.

The chain links TRBV24-1 to TRBJ2-7, with D possibly being TRBD2 (5 bases). The germline V gene has CDR1 KGHDR and CDR2 SFDVKD. The CDR3 is 12 residues long. The V end lost 2 bases, the J end lost 7 bases, and 8 bases lay between the germline ends. The CDR3 loop reads CATSDSGWEQYF. The CDR3 DNA is TGTGCCACCAGTGATTCGGGGTGGGAGCAGTACTTC.

This chain connects TRBV6-1 to TRBJ2-4; D is undetermined. V was trimmed by 0 bases and J by 8 bases, leaving 17 bases between them. Germline-derived CDR1 and CDR2 are MNHNS and SASEGT. The CDR3 has 16 residues. The CDR3: CASSEAVSTSFDIQYF. As DNA, the CDR3 is TGTGCCAGCAGTGAAGCTGTGTCAACAAGTTTCGACATTCAGTACTTC.

There are many counts of this clonotype. The genes are TRBV12-3 or TRBV12-4 and TRBJ2-7; D may be TRBD1 or TRBD2 (5 bases each). The CDR3 totals 14 residues. Trimming removed 5 bases from V and 3 bases from J, with 14 bases in between. The CDR3 coding sequence is TGTGCCAGCAGTAGAGGGGTGGTTCGCTACGAGCAGTACTTC. It is translated as CASSRGVVRYEQYF.

The chain links TRBV28 to TRBJ2-7; 9 positions match TRBD1. With 8 bases clipped from V and 4 bases from J, the junction kept 6 bases outside the gene matches. This CDR3 region has 13 residues. Germline V lookup: CDR1 MDHEN, CDR2 SYDVKM. CDR3 nucleotides: TGTGCCAGCGCGGACAGGGGAGGTTACGAGCAGTACTTC. Protein product: CASADRGGYEQYF.

In its sample, this clonotype was seen many times. This chain joins TRBV6-5 and TRBJ2-1, with 7 bases that match TRBD1. Trimming removed 9 bases from V and 2 bases from J; junction bases left unmatched: 1. Germline values: CDR1 MNHEY, CDR2 SVGAGI. The CDR3 totals 12 residues. The CDR3 region is CASGQAYNEQFF. The CDR3 nucleotides are TGTGCCAGTGGACAGGCCTACAATGAGCAGTTCTTC.

This clonotype was seen more than once but under ten times. The chain links TRBV3-1 to TRBJ2-3; a possible D gene is TRBD2 (6 bases). V was trimmed by 1 base and J by 2 bases, leaving 10 bases between them. Looked up from germline, CDR1 is LGHDT and CDR2 is YNNKEL (reference sequence). The CDR3 is 15 residues long. This chain's CDR3 is CASSQGEANTDTQYF. In DNA, the CDR3 is TGTGCCAGCAGCCAAGGGGAGGCGAACACAGATACGCAGTATTTT.

V and J are TRBV11-2 and TRBJ2-1; 9 positions agree with TRBD2. The V and J ends lost 2 bases and 6 bases, in that order; junction bases with no gene match: 5. The CDR3 sequence is 15 residues long. The V gene's germline CDR1 is SGHAT and CDR2 FQNNGV. The CDR3 is CASSLFSGSRNEQFF. CDR3 bases: TGTGCCAGCAGCTTATTTAGCGGGAGTCGCAATGAGCAGTTCTTC.

This clonotype came up a few times. The rearrangement uses TRBV7-9 and TRBJ2-7, with no clear D. Looked up from germline, CDR1 is SEHNR and CDR2 is FQNEAQ (reference sequence). Trimming took off 1 base at V and 6 bases at J, with 7 bases between the two ends. The CDR3 length is 12 residues. The CDR3 region is CASSLEATEQYF. In DNA, the CDR3 is TGTGCCAGCAGCTTAGAGGCCACCGAGCAGTACTTC.

This clonotype was counted many times. The rearrangement joins TRBV28 to TRBJ2-4; 9 bases agree with TRBD1. V lost 5 bases to trimming and J lost 7 bases; unmatched junction nucleotides: 6. CDR3 length equals 14 residues. Germline V CDR1 and CDR2: MDHEN, SYDVKM. The CDR3 is CASSPPGTGNIQYF. Written as DNA, the CDR3 is TGTGCCAGCAGTCCTCCCGGGACAGGGAACATTCAGTACTTC.

This clonotype occurred many times. The chain links TRBV7-2 to TRBJ1-5; a possible D gene is TRBD1 (6 bases). V lost 6 bases to trimming and J lost 0 bases, with 9 bases between them. The germline V gene encodes CDR1 SGHTA and CDR2 FQGNSA. CDR3 size: 14 residues. The CDR3 here is CASSFRGSNQPQHF. The CDR3 DNA reads TGTGCCAGCAGTTTCAGGGGTAGCAATCAGCCCCAGCATTTT.

This clonotype was counted only a few times. V usage is TRBV12-3 or TRBV12-4 and J usage is TRBJ2-7; the match to TRBD2 covers 9 bases. The CDR3 length is 18 residues. V lost 3 bases, J lost 3 bases, and 15 bases stayed unmatched. The CDR3 loop reads CASSLGGGASLEYYEQYF. CDR3 DNA sequence: TGTGCCAGCAGTTTGGGCGGGGGGGCTTCCCTCGAATACTACGAGCAGTACTTC.

This clonotype occurred a few times. The final CDR3 position lacks the conserved phenylalanine or tryptophan, pointing to a likely read error. The chain combines TRBV4-3 with TRBJ2-1, with 8 bases identical to TRBD2. The germline V gene encodes CDR1 LGHNA and CDR2 YSLEER. The CDR3 has 17 amino acids. The junction had 12 bases not matched to a gene; V was cut back by 0 bases and J by 8 bases. CDR3: CASSQEGGSGRWDEQFL. DNA of the CDR3: TGCGCCAGCAGCCAAGAGGGAGGGAGCGGGAGATGGGATGAGCAGTTCCTC.

The rearrangement joins TRBV20-1 to TRBJ2-3, with TRBD2 matching 10 bases. With V trimmed by 2 bases and J by 3 bases, 8 bases remained unmatched. Germline-derived CDR1 and CDR2 are DFQATT and SNEGSKA (reference sequence). The CDR3 spans 16 residues. The CDR3 nucleotides are TGCAGTGCTAGAAGCGGGTCTAGCGGGAGAACAGATACGCAGTATTTT. Translating it yields CSARSGSSGRTDTQYF.

The V gene is TRBV12-3 or TRBV12-4, the J gene TRBJ2-3; D may be TRBD1 (5 bases). With 1 base removed from V and 7 bases from J, the gap between germline ends came to 12 bases. The CDR3 consists of 14 residues. This CDR3 reads CASSLEWPGYTQYF. CDR3 nucleotides: TGTGCCAGCAGTTTAGAATGGCCAGGGTATACGCAGTATTTT.

This clonotype came up many times. This rearrangement joins TRBV15 to TRBJ1-6, with a weak D call TRBD1 (6 bases). The V end was cut by 0 bases, the J end by 6 bases, with 6 bases between. The CDR3 sequence is 14 residues long. The germline V gene has CDR1 LNHNV and CDR2 YYDKDF (reference sequence). In DNA, the CDR3 is TGTGCCACCAGCAGAGAGGGGGCTAATTCACCCCTCCACTTT. Protein product: CATSREGANSPLHF.

The rearrangement joins TRBV6-1 to TRBJ1-1; 7 bases agree with TRBD1. This CDR3 has 14 amino acids. CDR1 and CDR2 from the germline V gene are MNHNS and SASEGT. V trimming: 2 bases; J trimming: 4 bases; junction bases outside the gene matches: 4. In DNA, the CDR3 is TGTGCCAGCAGTGAACAGGGGGTGGGCACTGAAGCTTTCTTT. Its translation is CASSEQGVGTEAFF.

CDR3 bases: TGTGCCAGCAGTGAACAGGTAGGGGCACTGAATCAGCCCCAGCATTTT. It encodes CASSEQVGALNQPQHF. J is TRBJ1-5 and V is TRBV6-1, with a possible D match to TRBD1 (5 bases). The CDR3 is 16 residues long. CDR1 MNHNS and CDR2 SASEGT come from the germline V gene. Trimming took 2 bases from V and 4 from J, leaving 15 bases between them.

This chain connects TRBV20-1 to TRBJ2-3; tentative D call: TRBD2 (6 bases). CDR1 is DFQATT and CDR2 is SNEGSKA in the germline V gene (reference sequence). V was cut by 3 bases and J by 6 bases, with 10 bases left in between. The CDR3 loop spans 12 amino acids. The CDR3 loop is CSARRLEDTQYF. The CDR3 DNA sequence: TGCAGTGCTAGGCGACTAGAGGATACGCAGTATTTT.

This clonotype was seen ten or more times. V and J are TRBV24-1 and TRBJ2-2; possible D gene TRBD1, 7 bases. Looked up from germline, CDR1 is KGHDR and CDR2 is SFDVKD. Trimming shortened V by 4 bases and J by 9 bases, and 14 bases separated the two germline ends. The CDR3 contains 14 residues. The CDR3, as DNA: TGTGCCACCAGTGAAGCCCAGGGGGGCCGGGAGCTGTTTTTT. It specifies CATSEAQGGRELFF.

The chain uses TRBV20-1 and TRBJ2-7; the match to TRBD2 covers 7 bases. The CDR3 has 14 residues. V was pared by 6 bases and J by 1 base, with 9 bases of the junction left unmatched. The V gene's germline CDR1 is DFQATT and CDR2 SNEGSKA (reference sequence). The CDR3 region is CSALGGFMSYEQYF. Here the CDR3 DNA reads TGCAGTGCACTCGGGGGGTTTATGTCCTACGAGCAGTACTTC.

Only a few counts were recorded for this clonotype. The gene calls are TRBV5-1 and TRBJ2-1; D not certain. CDR1 is SGHRS, CDR2 YFSETQ, per germline. V lost 0 bases and J 0 bases, leaving 7 bases between the germline ends. This CDR3 has 15 residues. CDR3 region: CASSLDAGSYNEQFF. The CDR3 bases are TGCGCCAGCAGCTTGGATGCAGGCTCCTACAATGAGCAGTTCTTC.

Ten or more counts support this clonotype. The chain carries TRBV29-1 and TRBJ2-1, with 8 bases identical to TRBD2. Per germline, CDR1 SQVTM and CDR2 ANQGSEA. V trimming: 8 bases; J trimming: 9 bases; junction bases outside the gene matches: 24. This CDR3 is built from 17 residues. The CDR3 DNA reads TGCAGCCTAATGGGGCGGGAGGACCAAGGGTCTCCGTTTGAGCAGTTCTTC. It encodes CSLMGREDQGSPFEQFF.

This chain uses TRBV10-3 with TRBJ2-7; no definite D call. Trimming cost V 4 bases and J 1 base, with 8 bases left between them. Germline V CDR1 and CDR2: ENHRY, SYGVKD. This CDR3 is built from 13 residues. CDR3: CAISADRSYEQYF. DNA for the CDR3: TGTGCCATCAGTGCGGACCGGTCCTACGAGCAGTACTTC.

This clonotype was picked up many times. The chain recombines TRBV20-1 with TRBJ2-2; TRBD2 matches at 14 bases. Germline values: CDR1 DFQATT, CDR2 SNEGSKA (reference sequence). V was clipped by 3 bases and J by 4 bases; unmatched bases: 4. CDR3 length: 16 amino acids. The CDR3 sequence: CSASGLAGGTTGELFF. For the CDR3, the DNA is TGCAGTGCTAGTGGACTAGCGGGAGGAACCACCGGGGAGCTGTTTTTT.